The 24 T cell receptor beta chains below were found in one sample sequenced in a study of cytomegalovirus exposure and HLA in healthy donors. Primers included in the PCR were 60 Vbeta and 13 Jbeta primers. Libraries were prepared by immunoSEQ multiplex PCR; TCRdb keeps only in-frame clonotypes and omits some of them. The sample lists 150,000 to 200,000 clones; around four fifths were seen once. The sample was PBMCs. These receptors originate from a woman in her fifties or sixties in good health and CMV-seropositive.

CDR3 loop: CAWRGAGGRGTDTQYF. The CDR3 DNA reads TGTGCCTGGAGAGGCGCGGGAGGGCGAGGCACAGATACGCAGTATTTT. This chain joins TRBV30 and TRBJ2-3; 9 nucleotides line up with TRBD2. The CDR3 has 16 amino acids. Unmatched junction bases numbered 8, after V lost 3 bases and J lost 1 base. CDR1 is GTSNPN and CDR2 is SVGIG in the germline V gene (reference sequence).

The chain employs TRBV4-3 and TRBJ2-1, with TRBD2 as a possible D gene (6 bases). The CDR3 runs to 14 residues. V lost 4 bases and J 6 bases, leaving 13 bases between the germline ends. CDR1 LGHNA and CDR2 YSLEER come from the germline V gene. CDR3 loop: CASSRQAGGNEQFF. Written as DNA, the CDR3 is TGCGCCAGCAGCCGGCAGGCCGGGGGCAATGAGCAGTTCTTC.

The chain recombines TRBV6-6 with TRBJ2-1; D is possibly TRBD2 (5 bases). There are 15 residues in the CDR3. V gave up 4 bases and J gave up 1 base, with 11 bases separating them. Germline CDR1 and CDR2: MNHNY and SVGAGI (reference sequence). DNA for the CDR3: TGTGCCAGCAGTTCGAGGGCCGAGTCCTACAATGAGCAGTTCTTC. It specifies CASSSRAESYNEQFF.

The chain has TRBV10-3 and TRBJ2-3, with no clear D. V was clipped by 3 bases and J by 0 bases, with 10 bases between them. CDR3 length equals 15 residues. Per the germline V gene, CDR1 is ENHRY and CDR2 is SYGVKD. In nucleotides, the CDR3 is TGTGCCATCAGTGATCTCAGCGTTAGCACAGATACGCAGTATTTT. Amino acids: CAISDLSVSTDTQYF.

This chain uses TRBV6-1 with TRBJ2-7, with 8 bases that match TRBD2. The V gene's germline CDR1 is MNHNS and CDR2 SASEGT. This CDR3 spans 16 amino acids. Trimming at V came to 2 bases and at J to 3 bases, leaving 9 bases not matched to a gene. CDR3 in amino acids: CASSEPPTSVNYEQYF. CDR3 DNA: TGTGCCAGCAGTGAACCCCCGACTAGCGTTAACTACGAGCAGTACTTC.

The rearrangement links TRBV7-2 to TRBJ2-7, with 8 bases matching TRBD2. The CDR3 spans 15 residues. Looked up from germline, CDR1 is SGHTA and CDR2 is FQGNSA. V gave up 1 base and J gave up 7 bases; unmatched junction bases: 9. This CDR3 is CASSLGGGGTWEQYF. The CDR3 coding sequence is TGTGCCAGCAGCTTAGGTGGCGGGGGGACCTGGGAGCAGTACTTC. The full variable domain, in which reference TRBV7-2 and TRBJ2-7 provide the parts outside the CDR3, is GAGVSQSPSNKVTEKGKDVELRCDPISGHTALYWYRQSLGQGLEFLIYFQGNSAPDKSGLPSDRFSAERTGGSVSTLTIQRTQQEDSAVYLCASSLGGGGTWEQYFGPGTRLTVT.

The DNA for the CDR3 is TGTGCCAGCAGCCCGCGAGGTGGGGCCATAGCGGCCAATGAGCAGTTCTTC. Translation gives CASSPRGGAIAANEQFF. V and J are TRBV9 and TRBJ2-1; tentative D call: TRBD2 (6 bases). Germline V gene sequence: CDR1 SGDLS, CDR2 YYNGEE. V was cut by 4 bases and J by 6 bases, with 23 bases left in between. This CDR3 has 17 residues.

The V call is TRBV11-3, the J call TRBJ2-5, with 10 bases that match TRBD2. V shed 5 bases, J shed 0 bases, and the junction held 6 bases outside the gene matches. Germline lookup yields CDR1 SGHNT and CDR2 YENEEA. This CDR3 is 16 amino acids long. The CDR3 loop reads CASSEGLAGDQETQYF. The CDR3 DNA is TGTGCCAGCAGCGAGGGGCTAGCGGGGGACCAAGAGACCCAGTACTTC.

The rearrangement joins TRBV4-1 to TRBJ2-7; 9 bases align to TRBD2. The V and J ends lost 4 bases and 9 bases, in that order; junction bases with no gene match: 13. The germline CDR1 and CDR2 sequences are MGHRA and YSYEKL. The CDR3 sequence is 15 residues long. The CDR3 DNA follows: TGCGCCAGCAGCCTAACAGGGACTAGCCGGGGAAGGCAGTACTTC. Translating it yields CASSLTGTSRGRQYF.

The genes are TRBV10-3 and TRBJ2-7, with a weak D call TRBD1 (5 bases). CDR3 length: 15 amino acids. Trimming cost V 0 bases and J 5 bases, with 14 bases left between them. Germline CDR1 ENHRY, CDR2 SYGVKD. CDR3 nucleotides: TGTGCCATCAGTGAGTCGGCAGGGATTTCCCACGAGCAGTACTTC. Its translation: CAISESAGISHEQYF.

The J gene is TRBJ2-7, the V gene TRBV7-9; the match to TRBD2 covers 7 bases. From germline, CDR1 is SEHNR and CDR2 FQNEAQ (reference sequence). The CDR3 runs 19 residues. J was trimmed by 3 bases and V by 4 bases; bases with no gene match: 21. CDR3 residues: CASSSPTSHWREYVYEQYF. The CDR3 nucleotides read TGTGCCAGCAGCTCCCCTACCTCCCACTGGCGGGAGTACGTCTACGAGCAGTACTTC.

The count of this clone is one. The J gene is TRBJ2-5, the V gene TRBV12-5; TRBD2 agrees at 7 bases. Per germline, CDR1 LGHNT and CDR2 FRNRAP. This CDR3 is built from 15 residues. The junction had 10 bases not matched to a gene; V was cut back by 6 bases and J by 3 bases. CDR3 nucleotide sequence: TGTGCTAGTGGCGCGGGTTATGCGGGGGAAGAGACCCAGTACTTC. Protein: CASGAGYAGEETQYF.

The chain carries TRBV5-1 and TRBJ2-2, with D possibly matching TRBD2 (5 bases). The CDR3 spans 15 residues. The V gene lost 5 bases and the J gene lost 4 bases, with 15 bases spanning the gap. Germline V gene lookup returns CDR1 SGHRS and CDR2 YFSETQ. In DNA, the CDR3 is TGCGCCAGCAGTTCGGGCGGGTCGAGCACCGGGGAGCTGTTTTTT. This codes for CASSSGGSSTGELFF. Variable domain in full (rest from reference TRBV5-1 and TRBJ2-2): KAGVTQTPRYLIKTRGQQVTLSCSPISGHRSVSWYQQTPGQGLQFLFEYFSETQRNKGNFPGRFSGRQFSNSRSEMNVSTLELGDSALYLCASSSGGSSTGELFFGEGSRLTVL.

J is TRBJ1-4 and V is TRBV19; a possible D gene is TRBD1 (6 bases). The CDR3 has 14 amino acids. The ends were cut back, 1 base at V and 5 bases at J, with 8 bases in the middle. The germline gives CDR1 LNHDA, CDR2 SQIVND (reference sequence). In nucleotides, the CDR3 is TGTGCCAGTAGTATAGGAACAGGGAATGAAAAACTGTTTTTT. Translated: CASSIGTGNEKLFF.

The gene calls are TRBV28 and TRBJ1-1; possible D gene TRBD1, 5 bases. This CDR3 is 14 amino acids long. Trimming removed 3 bases at V and 5 bases at J, with 13 bases between. Germline CDR1 MDHEN, CDR2 SYDVKM. The CDR3 DNA follows: TGTGCCAGCAGTTTCACAGGAAGGCAAACTGAAGCTTTCTTT. This codes for CASSFTGRQTEAFF.

J is TRBJ2-2 and V is TRBV19; tentative D call: TRBD1 (6 bases). Germline assignment: CDR1 LNHDA and CDR2 SQIVND (reference sequence). V was trimmed by 3 bases and J by 6 bases, leaving 11 bases between them. The CDR3 consists of 14 residues. CDR3 DNA: TGTGCCAGTAGTATTATTGAGGGGGCCGGGGAGCTGTTTTTT. This translates into CASSIIEGAGELFF.

This chain connects TRBV28 to TRBJ1-3; TRBD1 might be the D (6 bases). Germline values: CDR1 MDHEN, CDR2 SYDVKM. V lost 6 bases to trimming and J lost 4 bases, with 13 bases between them. The CDR3 covers 14 residues. The CDR3 region is CASRSGQLGNTIYF. CDR3 in DNA: TGTGCCAGCAGGAGTGGACAGTTAGGAAACACCATATATTTT.

This chain joins TRBV6-1 and TRBJ2-2; 8 nucleotides match TRBD2. The germline V gene encodes CDR1 MNHNS and CDR2 SASEGT. This CDR3 region has 12 residues. V trimming: 8 bases; J trimming: 9 bases; junction bases outside the gene matches: 5. In nucleotides, the CDR3 is TGTGCCAGCGGGACTAGTGGGAGGGAGCTGTTTTTT. Translating it yields CASGTSGRELFF.

This clone came up once. The chain is built from TRBV28 and TRBJ1-1, with no clear D. The germline V gene has CDR1 MDHEN and CDR2 SYDVKM. V lost 8 bases to trimming and J lost 1 base, with 5 bases between them. CDR3 length: 11 amino acids. The CDR3 here is CASGTNTEAFF. In DNA, the CDR3 is TGTGCCAGCGGCACGAACACTGAAGCTTTCTTT.

This clone was counted only a few times. V gene TRBV9 combines with J gene TRBJ2-2; TRBD1 is a possible D gene (6 bases). V lost 2 bases and J lost 1, with 12 bases in between. CDR1 and CDR2 (germline): SGDLS, YYNGEE. This CDR3 region has 16 residues. The CDR3: CASSVSGVGNTGELFF. As DNA, the CDR3 is TGTGCCAGCAGCGTCTCAGGGGTCGGGAACACCGGGGAGCTGTTTTTT.

The rearrangement uses TRBV5-4 and TRBJ2-1, with D possibly being TRBD2 (5 bases). Germline CDR1 reads SGHNT; CDR2 reads YYREEE (reference sequence). V shed 0 bases and J shed 4 bases, with 11 bases lying between them. There are 15 residues in the CDR3. CDR3 DNA sequence: TGTGCCAGCAGCTTGGACCCTAGCCCTTACAATGAGCAGTTCTTC. It specifies CASSLDPSPYNEQFF. Supplemented by reference TRBV5-4 and TRBJ2-1, the full variable domain reads ETGVTQSPTHLIKTRGQQVTLRCSSQSGHNTVSWYQQALGQGPQFIFQYYREEENGRGNFPPRFSGLQFPNYSSELNVNALELDDSALYLCASSLDPSPYNEQFFGPGTRLTVL.

The chain links TRBV14 to TRBJ1-2; D unclear. The CDR3 contains 15 residues. V gave up 4 bases and J gave up 8 bases, with 20 bases separating them. CDR1 and CDR2 (germline): SGHDN, FVKESK. Here the CDR3 DNA reads TGTGCCAGCAGCCCCGGTTGGATACACGGAGGGGGCTACACCTTC. It specifies CASSPGWIHGGGYTF.

The V and J genes are TRBV12-2 and TRBJ1-3; TRBD1, the table's D call, was not compared with the DNA. TRBV12-2 is reported as a pseudogene. This CDR3 has 19 amino acids. The CDR3 here is CASRLARFVGQGPGNTIYF. In nucleotides, the CDR3 is TGTGCAAGTCGCTTAGCTAGGTTCGTAGGGCAGGGCCCTGGAAACACCATATATTTT.

The chain is built from TRBV2 and TRBJ2-3; D is unclear. Germline V gene lookup returns CDR1 SNHLY and CDR2 FYNNEI. The CDR3 is made up of 12 amino acids. V was shortened by 8 bases and J by 6 bases, with 12 bases between the two germline ends. The DNA for the CDR3 is TGTGCCAGCGGAGTGGGTCCGGATACGCAGTATTTT. Its translation is CASGVGPDTQYF. Based on the CDR3 plus reference TRBV2 and TRBJ2-3, the full variable domain is EPEVTQTPSHQVTQMGQEVILRCVPISNHLYFYWYRQILGQKVEFLVSFYNNEISEKSEIFDDQFSVERPDGSNFTLKIRSTKLEDSAMYFCASGVGPDTQYFGPGTRLTVL.